This TCR beta chain was sequenced during a study of T cell changes during pregnancy in multiple sclerosis (dated by TCRdb to the late 2010s). About the investigation overall: In women with multiple sclerosis, the researchers looked at how the T cell repertoire shifted as pregnancy progressed.

The method was the immunoSEQ multiplex PCR assay. TCRdb took over this immuneACCESS table, retaining in-frame rearrangements with V and J assigned. Such tables are incomplete; in checked studies, under half of the missing clones stem from an unresolved V gene, and the remainder is unexplained. The sample table shows approximately 92,000 clones, and 90% to 95% are seen once. The top ten clonotypes cover less than 1% of the sample. V is pruned by 2 bases and J by 11 bases, leaving 6 bases of the junction without a gene match. CDR1 ENHRY and CDR2 SYGVKD are derived from the germline V gene. Including cysteine and phenylalanine, the CDR3 has 14 amino acids. Only the CDR3 portion is preserved as DNA: 42 bases, with reading frame beginning at the first base. This clone occurred a few times. Its antigen is not yet known. Base qualities are missing; no much larger clone stands one base away.

This chain joins TRBV10-3 to TRBJ2-7, and 13 junctional nucleotides match TRBD2. The source material was peripheral blood, sampled after pregnancy. The source is a female donor with multiple sclerosis, enrolled in a pregnancy study. The CDR3 region reads CAISEPRTSGREYF. The DNA sequence is TGTGCCATCAGTGAGCCTCGGACTAGCGGGAGAGAGTACTTC.